This TCR beta chain originates from a study of neoadjuvant anti-PD-1 for oral cavity cancer. These newly diagnosed stage II-IVA oral cavity squamous cell carcinoma patients had no prior systemic or radiation treatment. Libraries were prepared by immunoSEQ multiplex PCR; TCRdb keeps only in-frame clonotypes and omits some of them. This table holds just over 14,000 clones, 70% to 75% found once. Germline CDR1 and CDR2: SGHTA and FQGNSA. This CDR3 has 13 amino acids. Trimming took 5 bases from V and 4 from J, leaving 11 bases between them. Sequenced material: PBMCs, taken before nivolumab (anti-PD-1) treatment. The chain is built from TRBV7-2 and TRBJ2-5; perhaps TRBD2 as D (5 bases). This TCR came from a person aged 40 to 85 with oral cavity squamous cell carcinoma. CDR3 loop: CASSKGGRETQYF. The DNA for the CDR3 is TGTGCCAGCAGCAAAGGTGGGAGAGAGACCCAGTACTTC.